This T cell receptor beta chain was recovered during a study of T cell responses to AZD1222 COVID-19 vaccine. Study in general: Investigators merged groups given second doses at roughly 4 or roughly 12 weeks.

Study-wide results and caveats: Mostly white British, mostly female donors; authors suggested clonal diversity may be underestimated.

In its sample, this clone was seen once. Its antigen is not identified. At the DNA level, this CDR3 is encoded by other sequences in the same sample as well. The repertoire was sequenced with immunoSEQ multiplex PCR; TCRdb's copy has only in-frame clones and lacks some. The repertoire consists of 200,000 or so clones, with 85% to 95% occurring once and the leading ten covering more than 9%. The CDR3 length is 14 residues. Germline V gene data show CDR1 as SEHNR and CDR2 as FQNEAQ (reference sequence). V lost 2 bases and J lost 1, with 8 bases in between. The chain has TRBV7-9 and TRBJ2-5; D gene unclear. The clonotype originates from an adult in good health. This specimen consisted of peripheral blood, obtained on day 0 of AZD1222 vaccination. In nucleotides, the CDR3 is TGTGCCAGCAGCTTAACCCTGAGCCAAGAGACCCAGTACTTC. This gives the protein CASSLTLSQETQYF.